The 10 T cell receptor beta chains below were found in one sample sequenced in a study of cytomegalovirus exposure and HLA in healthy donors. The PCR made use of 60 Vbeta and 13 Jbeta primers. Data came from immunoSEQ multiplex PCR; TCRdb stores just in-frame clones and leaves some out. The sample has roughly 200,000 clones, more than 60% seen once. The material sequenced was PBMCs. The receptor source for this set is a woman aged 55 to 70 in good health and CMV-seropositive.

J is TRBJ2-2 and V is TRBV7-9; 7 bases align to TRBD2. CDR1 is SEHNR and CDR2 is FQNEAQ in the germline V gene (reference sequence). Unmatched junction bases numbered 8, after V lost 0 bases and J lost 1 base. This CDR3 comprises 18 residues. The CDR3 sequence: CASSLALDSGRNTGELFF. CDR3 coding DNA: TGTGCCAGCAGCTTAGCGCTCGATAGCGGGCGGAACACCGGGGAGCTGTTTTTT.

The gene calls are TRBV21-1 and TRBJ2-1; whether TRBD1, the table's D call, matches the DNA was not checked. TRBV21-1 constitutes a pseudogene. This CDR3 has 14 residues. The CDR3 sequence is CASGGGSTYNEQFF. The DNA for the CDR3 is TGTGCCAGCGGGGGCGGGTCAACCTACAATGAGCAGTTCTTC.

Only a few counts were recorded for this clone. This rearrangement joins TRBV2 to TRBJ1-6; 8 positions match TRBD1. After removal of 6 bases from V and 6 bases from J, the junction contained 4 bases not matched to a gene. The germline gives CDR1 SNHLY, CDR2 FYNNEI. The CDR3 runs to 14 residues. CDR3 DNA: TGTGCCAGCAGAGACACAGGGGGTAATTCACCCCTCCACTTT. It specifies CASRDTGGNSPLHF. Full variable domain (remainder filled in from reference TRBV2 and TRBJ1-6): EPEVTQTPSHQVTQMGQEVILRCVPISNHLYFYWYRQILGQKVEFLVSFYNNEISEKSEIFDDQFSVERPDGSNFTLKIRSTKLEDSAMYFCASRDTGGNSPLHFGNGTRLTVT.

The V and J genes are TRBV9 and TRBJ2-1; 8 bases map to TRBD2. This CDR3 is 17 amino acids long. From germline, CDR1 is SGDLS and CDR2 YYNGEE. Trimming cost V 4 bases and J 7 bases; bases outside gene matches: 16. As DNA, the CDR3 is TGTGCCAGCAGCCCCTTGCGGACGGGAGGGCCGTGGAATGAGCAGTTCTTC. Translated: CASSPLRTGGPWNEQFF.

J is TRBJ2-7 and V is TRBV4-2; the match to TRBD2 covers 7 bases. This CDR3 is built from 14 residues. The junction had 13 bases not matched to a gene; V was cut back by 4 bases and J by 10 bases. Germline V lookup: CDR1 LGHNA, CDR2 YNFKEQ. The CDR3 here is CASSPSLERGRQYF. The CDR3 coding sequence is TGTGCCAGCAGCCCATCTCTAGAGCGGGGCCGACAGTACTTC.

The genes are TRBV7-9 and TRBJ2-7; a weak D match, TRBD1 (5 bases). V lost 4 bases to trimming and J lost 3 bases, with 7 bases between them. The CDR3 extends over 12 amino acids. Looked up from germline, CDR1 is SEHNR and CDR2 is FQNEAQ (reference sequence). In nucleotides, the CDR3 is TGTGCCAGCAGCTCGACAGACTACGAGCAGTACTTC. Protein sequence: CASSSTDYEQYF.

The chain uses TRBV5-4 and TRBJ2-4; D might be TRBD2 (6 bases). The germline CDR1 and CDR2 sequences are SGHNT and YYREEE (reference sequence). The CDR3 loop spans 13 amino acids. Deletions cut 5 bases from V and 8 bases from J, with 14 bases between. CDR3 loop: CASSPRDSDIQYF. CDR3 bases: TGTGCCAGCAGTCCTCGGGACTCGGACATTCAGTACTTC.

This chain uses TRBV6-6 with TRBJ2-7, with TRBD1 identical over 7 bases. The CDR3 is made up of 14 amino acids. Germline trimming cut 2 bases from V and 3 bases from J; bases unmatched to any gene: 4. Per the germline V gene, CDR1 is MNHNY and CDR2 is SVGAGI (reference sequence). This CDR3 reads CASSYDRDGYEQYF. The CDR3 DNA reads as TGTGCCAGCAGTTACGACAGGGACGGCTACGAGCAGTACTTC.

This chain links TRBV5-1 with TRBJ2-7, with 13 bases identical to TRBD2. The CDR3 is made up of 15 amino acids. J gave up 2 bases and V 4 bases, and 3 bases lay outside the gene matches. Germline assignment: CDR1 SGHRS and CDR2 YFSETQ. CDR3 protein: CASSKGLAGPYEQYF. The CDR3 DNA follows: TGCGCCAGCAGCAAGGGACTAGCGGGACCCTACGAGCAGTACTTC.

Only one count was recorded for this clone. This chain connects TRBV5-1 to TRBJ2-1; TRBD2 aligns across 12 bases. Unmatched junction bases numbered 8, after V lost 6 bases and J lost 4 bases. The CDR3 totals 16 residues. CDR1 is SGHRS and CDR2 is YFSETQ in the germline V gene. The CDR3 nucleotides are TGCGCCAGCACCCCCGGGACTAGCGGGTTATACAATGAGCAGTTCTTC. Translated: CASTPGTSGLYNEQFF.